A selection of T cell receptor beta chains follows, all from one sample in a study of cytomegalovirus exposure and HLA in healthy donors. Data came from immunoSEQ multiplex PCR; TCRdb stores just in-frame clones and leaves some out. The sample lists 150,000 to 200,000 clones, approximately 79% occurring once. The sample consisted of PBMCs. Source of these receptors: a human donor in good health. Both conserved end residues are part of each CDR3. The D gene is left open where the match is weak. Part of the rows lack a size; the others show once, few, many or a class for expanded clones.

clone size: NA; V gene: TRBV6-1; J gene: TRBJ2-2; D gene: TRBD1; CDR3 DNA: TGTGCCAGCAGGCAAACAGGGGCCGGGGAGCTGTTTTTT; CDR3 protein: CASRQTGAGELFF
clone size: NA; V gene: TRBV4-3; J gene: TRBJ2-1; D gene: NA; CDR3 DNA: TGCGCCAGCAGCCAAGATTTAGCAGACTACAATGAGCAGTTCTTC; CDR3 protein: CASSQDLADYNEQFF
clone size: NA; V gene: TRBV18; J gene: TRBJ2-1; D gene: NA; CDR3 DNA: TGTGCCAGCTCACCACCGGGGGGTGTCTACAATGAGCAGTTCTTC; CDR3 protein: CASSPPGGVYNEQFF
clone size: NA; V gene: TRBV14; J gene: TRBJ2-5; D gene: NA; CDR3 DNA: TGTGCCAGCAGCCAAAATCAGAGGGAGACCCAGTACTTC; CDR3 protein: CASSQNQRETQYF
clone size: NA; V gene: TRBV11-2; J gene: TRBJ2-1; D gene: NA; CDR3 DNA: TGTGCCAGCATCCTCTGGGAGGATTTTGAGAATGAGCAGTTCTTC; CDR3 protein: CASILWEDFENEQFF
clone size: NA; V gene: TRBV5-5; J gene: TRBJ2-7; D gene: TRBD1; CDR3 DNA: TGTGCCAGCAGCTTTTCGGGACAGGGGAACGAGCAGTACTTC; CDR3 protein: CASSFSGQGNEQYF
clone size: few; V gene: TRBV5-6; J gene: TRBJ1-1; D gene: TRBD1; CDR3 DNA: TGTGCCAGCATCCTCAACCCAGGGGGAACTGAAGCTTTCTTT; CDR3 protein: CASILNPGGTEAFF
clone size: NA; V gene: TRBV7-6; J gene: TRBJ2-7; D gene: TRBD1; CDR3 DNA: TGTGCCAGCAGCGCCTGGGACAGCTCCTACGAGCAGTACTTC; CDR3 protein: CASSAWDSSYEQYF
clone size: NA; V gene: TRBV7-2; J gene: TRBJ2-1; D gene: NA; CDR3 DNA: TGTGCCAGCAGCTTCAGGGTCGCCCTGAGCTCCTACAATGAGCAGTTCTTC; CDR3 protein: CASSFRVALSSYNEQFF
clone size: once; V gene: TRBV19; J gene: TRBJ2-7; D gene: TRBD1; CDR3 DNA: TGTGCCAGTAGTAGAGGGACAGGATGGAGCGAGCAGTACTTC; CDR3 protein: CASSRGTGWSEQYF
clone size: once; V gene: TRBV2; J gene: TRBJ2-7; D gene: NA; CDR3 DNA: TGTGCCAGCAGTGGCTTAGCCTACGAGCAGTACTTC; CDR3 protein: CASSGLAYEQYF
clone size: NA; V gene: TRBV11-2; J gene: TRBJ2-7; D gene: TRBD1; CDR3 DNA: TGTGCCAGCAGCCGAACAGGGACAGCCTACGAGCAGTACTTC; CDR3 protein: CASSRTGTAYEQYF
clone size: NA; V gene: TRBV7-2; J gene: TRBJ2-5; D gene: TRBD2; CDR3 DNA: TGTGCCAGCAGCTTAAGGCGGGGGGGCCACTATGAGACCCAGTACTTC; CDR3 protein: CASSLRRGGHYETQYF
clone size: NA; V gene: TRBV6-5; J gene: TRBJ1-1; D gene: NA; CDR3 DNA: TGTGCCAGCAGTTACTCGGGGGGTCGCACTGAAGCTTTCTTT; CDR3 protein: CASSYSGGRTEAFF
clone size: NA; V gene: TRBV4-2; J gene: TRBJ2-2; D gene: NA; CDR3 DNA: TGTGCCAGCAGCCAAGAGTTGGTATCGGGATTTGCGAACACCGGGGAGCTGTTTTTT; CDR3 protein: CASSQELVSGFANTGELFF
clone size: NA; V gene: TRBV6-1; J gene: TRBJ2-5; D gene: TRBD1; CDR3 DNA: TGTGCCAGCAGTGTGGACAGGGGGTGGGAGACCCAGTACTTC; CDR3 protein: CASSVDRGWETQYF
clone size: once; V gene: TRBV4-3; J gene: TRBJ1-2; D gene: TRBD1; CDR3 DNA: TGCGCCAGCAGCCACCGGACAGGGAATGATGGCTACACCTTC; CDR3 protein: CASSHRTGNDGYTF
clone size: NA; V gene: TRBV28; J gene: TRBJ2-1; D gene: NA; CDR3 DNA: TGTGCCAGCAGTTTAAGGAGAGGGTACCATAATGAGCAGTTCTTC; CDR3 protein: CASSLRRGYHNEQFF
clone size: NA; V gene: TRBV9; J gene: TRBJ2-1; D gene: TRBD2; CDR3 DNA: TGTGCCAGCAGCGTAGCTAGCGGGGGGGCCATAGATGAGCAGTTCTTC; CDR3 protein: CASSVASGGAIDEQFF
clone size: few; V gene: TRBV4-3; J gene: TRBJ1-6; D gene: TRBD1; CDR3 DNA: TGCGCCAGCAGCCAAGATCGGGGAGACAGGGGCAATTCACCCCTCCACTTT; CDR3 protein: CASSQDRGDRGNSPLHF
clone size: NA; V gene: TRBV5-1; J gene: TRBJ2-7; D gene: NA; CDR3 DNA: TGCGCCAGCAGCTTGTCGGGGGGCGCGGGGGAGCAGTACTTC; CDR3 protein: CASSLSGGAGEQYF
clone size: NA; V gene: TRBV5-1; J gene: TRBJ1-1; D gene: NA; CDR3 DNA: TGCGCCAGCAGCCTCTGGGGAACTTCCTCGGGAACTGAAGCTTTCTTT; CDR3 protein: CASSLWGTSSGTEAFF
clone size: once; V gene: TRBV6-5; J gene: TRBJ1-3; D gene: NA; CDR3 DNA: TGTGCCAGCACCACGGACAGCTTTTCAAACACCATATATTTT; CDR3 protein: CASTTDSFSNTIYF
clone size: NA; V gene: TRBV4-1; J gene: TRBJ2-3; D gene: NA; CDR3 DNA: TGCGCCAGCAGCCAACCGGGACTCCTCACAGATACGCAGTATTTT; CDR3 protein: CASSQPGLLTDTQYF
clone size: NA; V gene: TRBV5-8; J gene: TRBJ1-5; D gene: NA; CDR3 DNA: TGTGCCAGCAACTTGGGGCAGGGGTCAAACAATCAGCCCCAGCATTTT; CDR3 protein: CASNLGQGSNNQPQHF
clone size: NA; V gene: TRBV29-1; J gene: TRBJ1-2; D gene: TRBD1; CDR3 DNA: TGCAGCGTCAGATGGGACAGTGGGGTGGATGGCTACACCTTC; CDR3 protein: CSVRWDSGVDGYTF
clone size: once; V gene: TRBV6-6; J gene: TRBJ1-5; D gene: NA; CDR3 DNA: TGTGCCAGCAGTATCCGGGACATCGTCCTTCAGCCCCAGCATTTT; CDR3 protein: CASSIRDIVLQPQHF
clone size: NA; V gene: TRBV7-7; J gene: TRBJ2-2; D gene: NA; CDR3 DNA: TGTGCCAGCAGCTCGGCGGGACCTCCGAACACCGGGGAGCTGTTTTTT; CDR3 protein: CASSSAGPPNTGELFF
clone size: NA; V gene: TRBV6-6; J gene: TRBJ2-3; D gene: TRBD1; CDR3 DNA: TGTGCCAGCGGTTATAGTACAGGGGGCGCAGATACGCAGTATTTT; CDR3 protein: CASGYSTGGADTQYF
clone size: NA; V gene: TRBV7-9; J gene: TRBJ1-1; D gene: TRBD1; CDR3 DNA: TGTGCCAGCAGCCAGACAGGGATGAACACTGAAGCTTTCTTT; CDR3 protein: CASSQTGMNTEAFF
clone size: NA; V gene: TRBV11-3; J gene: TRBJ1-1; D gene: NA; CDR3 DNA: TGTGCCAGCAGCTTCGGGCACAGAGGAAGGGGTGAAGCTTTCTTT; CDR3 protein: CASSFGHRGRGEAFF